A selection of T cell receptor beta chains follows, all from one sample in a study of shared clonotypes between healthy human individuals. TCRdb's table, derived via immunoSEQ multiplex PCR, lists solely in-frame clones and lacks some. In the table there are millions of clones, about 92% of which are singletons. Material for sequencing was naive CD4+ T cells sorted from blood. The receptors come from a man aged 18 to 29 in good health. Each CDR3 is given with its conserved first and last residue. The order of the fields is J gene, D gene, V gene, clone size, CDR3 DNA, CDR3 protein. D genes are given only for firm matches. Not every row has a clone size; where given, it reads once, few, many or a size class.

J gene: TRBJ2-3; D gene: .; V gene: TRBV7-7; clone size: .; CDR3 DNA: TGTGCTAGTAGCTCCGGTAGCGGATTCACAGATACGCAGTATTTT; CDR3 protein: CASSSGSGFTDTQYF
J gene: TRBJ2-7; D gene: .; V gene: TRBV5-1; clone size: .; CDR3 DNA: TGCGCCAGCAGCTTGTGGGCAGGACAGTACGAGCAGTACTTC; CDR3 protein: CASSLWAGQYEQYF
J gene: TRBJ1-1; D gene: .; V gene: TRBV5-1; clone size: .; CDR3 DNA: TGCGCCAGCAGCTTGGCCCCTGGGAAGAACACTGAAGCTTTCTTT; CDR3 protein: CASSLAPGKNTEAFF
J gene: TRBJ1-6; D gene: .; V gene: TRBV15; clone size: .; CDR3 DNA: TGTGCCACCCAGAACAGGGTCTATAATTCACCCCTCCACTTT; CDR3 protein: CATQNRVYNSPLHF
J gene: TRBJ2-1; D gene: .; V gene: TRBV5-4; clone size: once; CDR3 DNA: TGTGCCAGCAGCTTGGCCGGAGCCAATGCGGGGCTTTACAATGAGCAGTTCTTC; CDR3 protein: CASSLAGANAGLYNEQFF
J gene: TRBJ1-1; D gene: .; V gene: TRBV19; clone size: .; CDR3 DNA: TGTGCCAGTAGCAATTTAAACCGAGCTTTCTTT; CDR3 protein: CASSNLNRAFF
J gene: TRBJ1-2; D gene: TRBD1; V gene: TRBV5-1; clone size: .; CDR3 DNA: TGCGCCAGCAGCTTGGTCAGGGGGCAAGGGTATGGCTACACCTTC; CDR3 protein: CASSLVRGQGYGYTF
J gene: TRBJ2-7; D gene: TRBD2; V gene: TRBV19; clone size: .; CDR3 DNA: TGTGCCAGTAGCCGGCTGGGCGGGAGGATCGACGAGCAGTACTTC; CDR3 protein: CASSRLGGRIDEQYF
J gene: TRBJ2-2; D gene: .; V gene: TRBV5-5; clone size: .; CDR3 DNA: TGTGCCAGCAGCTTACTCGCGGGCGCGGGATCGAACACCGGGGAGCTGTTTTTT; CDR3 protein: CASSLLAGAGSNTGELFF
J gene: TRBJ2-1; D gene: TRBD2; V gene: TRBV2; clone size: .; CDR3 DNA: TGTGCCAGCAGTGAAGGTCTGAGGACTAGCGGGAGGGCCCATGAGCAGTTCTTC; CDR3 protein: CASSEGLRTSGRAHEQFF
J gene: TRBJ1-5; D gene: .; V gene: TRBV18; clone size: .; CDR3 DNA: TGTGCCAGCTCACCAAGTGGGGGGACTCAGCCCCAGCATTTT; CDR3 protein: CASSPSGGTQPQHF
J gene: TRBJ2-3; D gene: TRBD2; V gene: TRBV6-4; clone size: .; CDR3 DNA: TGTGCCAGCAGGACTAGCGGGAGTTTAGATACGCAGTATTTT; CDR3 protein: CASRTSGSLDTQYF
J gene: TRBJ2-5; D gene: .; V gene: TRBV10-3; clone size: .; CDR3 DNA: TGTGCCATCAGTGAAAGGTCAGCGGGCCAAGAGACCCAGTACTTC; CDR3 protein: CAISERSAGQETQYF
J gene: TRBJ1-1; D gene: .; V gene: TRBV19; clone size: .; CDR3 DNA: TGTGCCAGTACTTCTATTCGGTCGAACACTGAAGCTTTCTTT; CDR3 protein: CASTSIRSNTEAFF
J gene: TRBJ2-1; D gene: TRBD2; V gene: TRBV2; clone size: .; CDR3 DNA: TGTGCCAGCAGTGAATCCTTCCATTCGCGGGAGGGGGGCAATGAGCAGTTCTTC; CDR3 protein: CASSESFHSREGGNEQFF
J gene: TRBJ2-7; D gene: TRBD1; V gene: TRBV29-1; clone size: .; CDR3 DNA: TGCAGCGTGATGCCGGGACAGGGAGTTAGCGAGCAGTACTTC; CDR3 protein: CSVMPGQGVSEQYF
J gene: TRBJ1-1; D gene: .; V gene: TRBV7-9; clone size: few; CDR3 DNA: TGTGCCAGCAGCTTAGACAGGGCGAACACTGAAGCTTTCTTT; CDR3 protein: CASSLDRANTEAFF
J gene: TRBJ2-3; D gene: TRBD2; V gene: TRBV2; clone size: .; CDR3 DNA: TGTGCCAGCACCCAAGAGGGACTAGCGGGGGATTTT; CDR3 protein: CASTQEGLAGDF
J gene: TRBJ2-6; D gene: TRBD1; V gene: TRBV30; clone size: .; CDR3 DNA: TGTGCCTGGAGAGGGGACAGGTCCCTCGCTGGGGCCAACGTCCTGACTTTC; CDR3 protein: CAWRGDRSLAGANVLTF
J gene: TRBJ1-1; D gene: TRBD1; V gene: TRBV19; clone size: .; CDR3 DNA: TGTGCCAGTAGTATAGGGGACAGGTGGAACACTGAAGCTTTCTTT; CDR3 protein: CASSIGDRWNTEAFF
J gene: TRBJ2-6; D gene: .; V gene: TRBV5-1; clone size: .; CDR3 DNA: TGCGCCAGCAGCTTGGCCTTCGACTCCGGGCCGGCTGGGGCCAACGTCCTGACTTTC; CDR3 protein: CASSLAFDSGPAGANVLTF
J gene: TRBJ2-3; D gene: TRBD2; V gene: TRBV5-1; clone size: .; CDR3 DNA: TGCGCCAGCAGCAACGGGGCGGGGGGCCTTGGAGATACGCAGTATTTT; CDR3 protein: CASSNGAGGLGDTQYF